This record covers a single T cell receptor beta chain. The antigen remains undetermined. The table came from immunoSEQ multiplex PCR; TCRdb's copy has only in-frame clones and leaves some out. The table has roughly 2.2 million clones, about 92% seen once. This record belongs to a study of shared clonotypes between healthy human individuals. Whole-study context: Each donor had three CD4 naive, three CD4 memory, two CD8 naive and one CD8 memory plate.

The germline V gene encodes CDR1 SGHNT and CDR2 YYREEE (reference sequence). The length of the CDR3 is 15 residues. The trim removed 1 base at V and 8 bases at J, leaving 5 bases unmatched. The study, taken as a whole, reports: Represented diversity (both genetic and exposure-history) was limited by the small number of donors. Apart from blood, nothing was sampled; tissue repertoires likely differ.

Each donor was a Caucasian adult residing in Nashville, Tennessee. This clonotype was sampled from a young man in good health. Some clones in this sample may be carry-over from other donors' samples. Specimen: naive CD4+ T cells from PBMCs. Subset in this sample: CD45RA+ positively selected. This chain joins TRBV5-4 and TRBJ2-1; 11 nucleotides align to TRBD2. The CDR3: CASSLRTSGLDEQFF. DNA of the CDR3: TGTGCCAGCAGCTTGAGGACTAGCGGGTTGGATGAGCAGTTCTTC.